The rows below give T cell receptor beta chains drawn from one sample of a study of shared clonotypes between healthy human individuals. Profiling relied on immunoSEQ multiplex PCR, and the TCRdb table lists in-frame clones only, not all of them. The sample holds roughly 2.2 million clones, about 92% seen once. Sequenced material: naive CD4+ T cells from PBMCs. The receptors come from a man in his late teens or twenties in good health. Some clones in this sample may be carry-over from other donors' samples. CDR3s include the opening cysteine and the closing phenylalanine or tryptophan. The order of the fields is J gene, D gene, clone size, V gene, CDR3 protein, CDR3 DNA. A D gene is named only where the DNA matches it firmly. Rows may omit the clone size; those that give it use once, few, many or a size class.

>TRBJ1-2|TRBD1|NA|TRBV28
CAGGVKQGAGGYTF
TGTGCCGGGGGCGTTAAACAGGGGGCTGGTGGCTACACCTTC
>TRBJ2-7|TRBD2|NA|TRBV30
CAWSVPLAGASHQYF
TGTGCCTGGAGTGTACCGCTCGCGGGAGCGTCTCATCAGTACTTC
>TRBJ2-2|NA|NA|TRBV4-2
CASSLNRVGNTGELFF
TGTGCCAGCAGCCTCAACAGGGTTGGGAACACCGGGGAGCTGTTTTTT
>TRBJ2-7|NA|NA|TRBV5-1
CASSLGWVVGQSAYEQYF
TGCGCCAGCAGCTTGGGGTGGGTTGTCGGGCAGTCCGCCTACGAGCAGTACTTC
>TRBJ1-4|NA|NA|TRBV15
CATRQIINEKLFF
TGTGCCACTCGACAGATAATTAACGAAAAACTGTTTTTT
>TRBJ1-1|TRBD1|few|TRBV18
CASSLPIGGWTEAFF
TGTGCCAGCTCACTCCCGATAGGGGGCTGGACTGAAGCTTTCTTT
>TRBJ2-3|NA|NA|TRBV6-6
CAIAGDTQYF
TGTGCCATTGCGGGAGATACGCAGTATTTT
>TRBJ2-7|NA|NA|TRBV15
CATSRGGRTSYEQYF
TGTGCCACCAGCAGAGGGGGGCGAACCTCCTACGAGCAGTACTTC
>TRBJ2-1|NA|NA|TRBV2
CASILDQYVEQFF
TGTGCCAGCATACTAGACCAGTATGTTGAGCAGTTCTTC
>TRBJ2-3|TRBD2|NA|TRBV11-2
CASSGTISGSGKDTQYF
TGTGCCAGCAGCGGGACAATTAGCGGGAGCGGGAAAGATACGCAGTATTTT
>TRBJ2-1|NA|NA|TRBV6-1
CASPRVGEQFF
TGTGCCAGCCCCAGGGTGGGTGAGCAGTTCTTC
>TRBJ2-7|NA|NA|TRBV4-1
CASSQHRPGSQYF
TGCGCCAGCAGCCAACACCGGCCAGGGTCGCAGTACTTC
>TRBJ2-2|NA|NA|TRBV5-1
CASSLEGPTGELFF
TGCGCCAGCAGCTTGGAGGGCCCCACCGGGGAGCTGTTTTTT
>TRBJ1-4|NA|NA|TRBV15
CATSRPTFLATNEKLFF
TGTGCCACCAGCAGACCTACTTTTTTAGCAACTAATGAAAAACTGTTTTTT
>TRBJ2-1|TRBD2|NA|TRBV2
CASSDGLAGGNNEQFF
TGTGCCAGCAGTGACGGTTTAGCGGGAGGTAACAATGAGCAGTTCTTC
>TRBJ1-5|NA|NA|TRBV4-3
CASSQDWGNQPQHF
TGCGCCAGCAGCCAAGACTGGGGTAATCAGCCCCAGCATTTT
>TRBJ2-3|NA|NA|TRBV5-1
CASSFFLPTDTQYF
TGCGCCAGCAGCTTCTTCCTTCCCACAGATACGCAGTATTTT
>TRBJ1-5|NA|NA|TRBV28
CASRRRSHAQFNQPQHF
TGTGCCAGCAGACGACGGAGCCACGCTCAATTCAATCAGCCCCAGCATTTT
>TRBJ1-4|TRBD1|NA|TRBV9
CASSARTGGIEKLFF
TGTGCCAGCAGCGCGAGGACAGGGGGCATTGAAAAACTGTTTTTT
>TRBJ1-5|NA|NA|TRBV6-1
CASTSVGLGHQPQHF
TGTGCCAGCACCTCGGTGGGGCTTGGGCATCAGCCCCAGCATTTT
>TRBJ2-3|NA|NA|TRBV4-1
CASSQVGVVADTQYF
TGCGCCAGCAGCCAGGTGGGGGTAGTGGCAGATACGCAGTATTTT
>TRBJ1-3|TRBD1|NA|TRBV28
CASSAPTGTGVTDTIYF
TGTGCCAGCAGTGCCCCAACCGGGACAGGGGTTACGGACACCATATATTTT
>TRBJ1-5|NA|NA|TRBV28
CASSSSGGSNQPQHF
TGTGCCAGCAGTTCGTCGGGGGGGAGCAATCAGCCCCAGCATTTT
>TRBJ1-2|TRBD1|once|TRBV7-2
CASSLAGQGYGYTF
TGTGCCAGCAGCTTAGCGGGACAGGGATATGGCTACACCTTC
>TRBJ2-5|NA|NA|TRBV5-4
CASSFPTEETQYF
TGTGCCAGCAGCTTTCCGACAGAAGAGACCCAGTACTTC
>TRBJ2-7|TRBD1|once|TRBV28
CASSFLGTAYEQYF
TGTGCCAGCAGTTTTCTAGGGACAGCCTACGAGCAGTACTTC
>TRBJ2-7|TRBD1|NA|TRBV5-1
CASSLLRTGNYEQYF
TGCGCCAGCAGCTTACTCAGGACAGGGAACTACGAGCAGTACTTC
>TRBJ2-4|NA|NA|TRBV29-1
CSVVVGGSQRAKNIQYF
TGCAGCGTTGTGGTCGGGGGATCTCAACGAGCCAAAAACATTCAGTACTTC
>TRBJ2-1|NA|NA|TRBV20-1
CSASILARQFF
TGCAGTGCTAGTATCCTAGCGCGGCAGTTCTTC
>TRBJ2-1|NA|NA|TRBV20-1
CSAGRYNEQFF
TGCAGTGCGGGGCGATACAATGAGCAGTTCTTC
>TRBJ2-5|TRBD2|NA|TRBV4-3
CASSQDLKTASGFQETQYF
TGCGCCAGCAGCCAAGATTTGAAAACGGCTAGCGGGTTTCAAGAGACCCAGTACTTC
>TRBJ2-3|NA|NA|TRBV15
CATSGLGGGTDTQYF
TGTGCCACCAGCGGACTAGGGGGCGGCACAGATACGCAGTATTTT
>TRBJ1-1|NA|NA|TRBV28
CASSLGHGVNTEAFF
TGTGCCAGCAGTTTAGGCCATGGGGTGAACACTGAAGCTTTCTTT
>TRBJ1-1|NA|once|TRBV27
CASSFRGTEAFF
TGTGCCAGCAGTTTTAGGGGCACTGAAGCTTTCTTT
>TRBJ2-7|TRBD2|NA|TRBV4-2
CASSRTSGTDSYEQYF
TGTGCCAGCAGTCGGACTAGCGGGACCGACTCCTACGAGCAGTACTTC
>TRBJ1-2|NA|NA|TRBV28
CASSLSGWGHLVGYTF
TGTGCCAGCAGTTTATCGGGTTGGGGACACTTGGTGGGCTACACCTTC
>TRBJ2-7|NA|NA|TRBV28
CASSPIFGDESYEQYF
TGTGCCAGCAGCCCCATATTTGGGGACGAGTCCTACGAGCAGTACTTC
>TRBJ2-7|NA|once|TRBV28
CASSYQGTYEQYF
TGTGCCAGCAGTTACCAGGGCACCTACGAGCAGTACTTC
>TRBJ2-7|TRBD2|NA|TRBV7-9
CASSLAASGSSYEQYF
TGTGCCAGCAGCTTAGCGGCTAGCGGGAGCTCCTACGAGCAGTACTTC
>TRBJ2-1|TRBD2|NA|TRBV11-2
CASSLSGASYNEQFF
TGTGCCAGCAGCCTTAGCGGGGCCTCCTACAATGAGCAGTTCTTC
>TRBJ2-2|NA|NA|TRBV2
CASSVSRDGTGELFF
TGTGCCAGCAGTGTTTCGCGAGACGGCACCGGGGAGCTGTTTTTT